These 13 T cell receptor beta chains share one sample of origin, sequenced in a study of blood T cell repertoires in COVID-19. This table comes from immunoSEQ multiplex PCR, and its TCRdb copy is limited to in-frame clones, with some not included. The data hold 150,000 to 200,000 clones, with approximately 80% observed a single time. The sequenced sample consisted of peripheral blood. The receptors come from a human donor in a cohort sampled during active COVID-19.

The CDR3, as DNA: TGTGCCAGCAGCCCCCTGGGGAGCACCCAAGAGACCCAGTACTTC. Translated: CASSPLGSTQETQYF. The V and J genes are TRBV7-6 and TRBJ2-5, with D maybe TRBD2 (5 bases). This CDR3 contains 15 residues. Germline V lookup: CDR1 SGHVS, CDR2 FNYEAQ. Trimming left V 5 bases short and J 1 base short, with 14 bases between. The entire variable domain, with the rest obtained from reference TRBV7-6 and TRBJ2-5, is as follows: GAGVSQSPRYKVTKRGQDVALRCDPISGHVSLYWYRQALGQGPEFLTYFNYEAQQDKSGLPNDRFSAERPEGSISTLTIQRTEQRDSAMYRCASSPLGSTQETQYFGPGTRLLVL.

V and J are TRBV19 and TRBJ2-7; TRBD1 matches at 10 bases. Germline CDR1 is LNHDA and CDR2 is SQIVND (reference sequence). CDR3 size: 14 residues. Germline trimming cut 6 bases from V and 3 bases from J; bases unmatched to any gene: 5. The CDR3: CASSVRDRGYEQYF. CDR3 coding DNA: TGTGCCAGTAGCGTCCGGGACAGGGGCTACGAGCAGTACTTC.

Here the CDR3 reads CASSLGSGGFYEQYF. The CDR3 nucleotides are TGTGCCAGCAGCTTAGGGTCTGGAGGGTTCTACGAGCAGTACTTC. The chain carries TRBV7-9 and TRBJ2-7, with D maybe TRBD2 (6 bases). Germline CDR1 reads SEHNR; CDR2 reads FQNEAQ (reference sequence). Trimming cost V 1 base and J 3 bases, with 13 bases left between them. This CDR3 region has 15 residues. The full variable domain, rest sourced from reference TRBV7-9 and TRBJ2-7, is DTGVSQNPRHKITKRGQNVTFRCDPISEHNRLYWYRQTLGQGPEFLTYFQNEAQLEKSRLLSDRFSAERPKGSFSTLEIQRTEQGDSAMYLCASSLGSGGFYEQYFGPGTRLTVT.

V gene TRBV28 combines with J gene TRBJ1-2; D possibly corresponds to TRBD1 (6 bases). This CDR3 comprises 14 residues. CDR1 and CDR2 (germline): MDHEN, SYDVKM. V shed 6 bases and J shed 4 bases, with 15 bases lying between them. The CDR3 loop reads CASRLTGVIYGYTF. In nucleotides, the CDR3 is TGTGCCAGCAGGCTGACAGGTGTCATCTATGGCTACACCTTC.

This clone was seen a single time. The V call is TRBV11-3, the J call TRBJ1-1, with D perhaps matching TRBD1 (5 bases). Germline V gives CDR1 SGHNT, CDR2 YENEEA. The CDR3 has 13 amino acids. Trimming stripped 2 bases from V and 5 bases from J, with 9 bases between. The CDR3, as DNA: TGTGCCAGCAGCTTATTCAGGGATACTGAAGCTTTCTTT. Translation: CASSLFRDTEAFF.

The chain joins TRBV14 to TRBJ2-3; D is uncertain. Germline values: CDR1 SGHDN, CDR2 FVKESK. The CDR3 extends over 12 amino acids. The germline V and J ends were trimmed by 1 base and 10 bases, with 9 bases remaining between them. This CDR3 is CASSQGEYSQYF. CDR3 coding DNA: TGTGCCAGCAGCCAAGGAGAGTATTCGCAGTATTTT.

The CDR3 DNA follows: TGTGCCAGCAGTGAAGAGGGGGCGGCGGAAGCTTTCTTT. The encoded protein is CASSEEGAAEAFF. The chain has TRBV2 and TRBJ1-1; 7 nucleotides align to TRBD1. The length of the CDR3 is 13 residues. The ends lost 1 base at V and 8 bases at J; junction bases unmatched: 4. The germline V gene has CDR1 SNHLY and CDR2 FYNNEI.

This clone turned up a few times. This sequence joins TRBV2 and TRBJ1-2; D gene unclear. Trimming took 8 bases from V and 3 from J, leaving 16 bases between them. Germline V gives CDR1 SNHLY, CDR2 FYNNEI. The CDR3 loop spans 14 amino acids. The CDR3 DNA reads TGTGCCAGCTCCGCAAGGCGGCAGTACTATGGCTACACCTTC. As protein: CASSARRQYYGYTF.

CDR3 bases: TGTGCCACCTCGGGGGACAGGGGGAATAGCAATCAGCCCCAGCATTTT. It specifies CATSGDRGNSNQPQHF. This chain joins TRBV10-3 and TRBJ1-5; 11 bases align to TRBD1. This CDR3 has 16 residues. V gave up 10 bases and J gave up 0 bases; unmatched junction bases: 8. CDR1 is ENHRY and CDR2 is SYGVKD in the germline V gene.

The chain combines TRBV6-5 with TRBJ2-7, with 7 bases matching TRBD1. From germline, CDR1 is MNHEY and CDR2 SVGAGI. Germline trimming cut 8 bases from V and 3 bases from J; bases unmatched to any gene: 7. The CDR3 extends over 13 amino acids. The CDR3 sequence is CASGPGQIYEQYF. The CDR3 DNA follows: TGTGCCAGCGGGCCGGGACAGATCTACGAGCAGTACTTC.

The chain carries TRBV27 and TRBJ1-2; 10 bases line up with TRBD1. V trimming: 3 bases; J trimming: 7 bases; junction bases outside the gene matches: 5. The CDR3 loop spans 14 amino acids. Germline lookup yields CDR1 MNHEY and CDR2 SMNVEV (reference sequence). CDR3 DNA sequence: TGTGCCAGCAGTTTGGGACAGGGGATAGGTGGCTACACCTTC. Its protein is CASSLGQGIGGYTF.

The chain uses TRBV7-9 and TRBJ2-1; 14 bases map to TRBD2. Germline V gene data show CDR1 as SEHNR and CDR2 as FQNEAQ (reference sequence). This CDR3 contains 15 residues. With V trimmed by 5 bases and J by 10 bases, 7 bases remained unmatched. CDR3 DNA: TGTGCCAGCAGCCCCTCAGGGACTAGCGGGGGAGAGCAGTTCTTC. Its protein is CASSPSGTSGGEQFF.

The chain links TRBV27 to TRBJ2-1; D is possibly TRBD2 (5 bases). Looked up from germline, CDR1 is MNHEY and CDR2 is SMNVEV (reference sequence). The CDR3 extends over 13 amino acids. V was pared by 2 bases and J by 5 bases, with 7 bases between. The CDR3 coding sequence is TGTGCCAGCAGTTTACCGGGGAACAATGAGCAGTTCTTC. It codes for CASSLPGNNEQFF.